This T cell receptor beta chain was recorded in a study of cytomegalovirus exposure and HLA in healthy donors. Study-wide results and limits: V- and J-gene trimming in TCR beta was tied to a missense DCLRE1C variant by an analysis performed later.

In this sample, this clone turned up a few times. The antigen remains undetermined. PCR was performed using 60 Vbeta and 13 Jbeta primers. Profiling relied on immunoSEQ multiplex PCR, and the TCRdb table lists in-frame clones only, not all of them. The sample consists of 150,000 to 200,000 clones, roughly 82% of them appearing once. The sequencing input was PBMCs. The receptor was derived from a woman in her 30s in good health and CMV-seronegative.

This CDR3 is CASSRTGSTYGYTF. The DNA for the CDR3 is TGTGCCAGCAGTAGGACAGGGAGCACCTATGGCTACACCTTC. This rearrangement joins TRBV2 to TRBJ1-2; TRBD1 matches at 8 bases. Germline V gene lookup returns CDR1 SNHLY and CDR2 FYNNEI. CDR3 length: 14 residues. J gave up 4 bases and V 5 bases, and 6 bases lay outside the gene matches.